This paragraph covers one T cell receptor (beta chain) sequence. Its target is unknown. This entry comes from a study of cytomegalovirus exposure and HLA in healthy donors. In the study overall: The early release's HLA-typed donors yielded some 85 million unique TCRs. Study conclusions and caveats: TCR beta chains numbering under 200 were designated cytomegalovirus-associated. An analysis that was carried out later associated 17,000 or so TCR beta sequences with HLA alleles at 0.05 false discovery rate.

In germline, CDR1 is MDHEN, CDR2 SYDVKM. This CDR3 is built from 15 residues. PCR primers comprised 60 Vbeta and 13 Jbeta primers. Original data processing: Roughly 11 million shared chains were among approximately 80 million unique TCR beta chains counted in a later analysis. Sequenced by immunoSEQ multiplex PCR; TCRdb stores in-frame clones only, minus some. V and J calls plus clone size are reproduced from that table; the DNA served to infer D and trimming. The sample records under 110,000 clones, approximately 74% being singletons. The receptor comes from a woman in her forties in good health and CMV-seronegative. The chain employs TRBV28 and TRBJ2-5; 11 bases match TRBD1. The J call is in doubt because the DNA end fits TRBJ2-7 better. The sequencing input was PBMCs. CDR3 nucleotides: TGTGCCAGCAGCTCGGGACAGGGGGGCTCCTACGAGCAGTACTTC. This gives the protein CASSSGQGGSYEQYF.